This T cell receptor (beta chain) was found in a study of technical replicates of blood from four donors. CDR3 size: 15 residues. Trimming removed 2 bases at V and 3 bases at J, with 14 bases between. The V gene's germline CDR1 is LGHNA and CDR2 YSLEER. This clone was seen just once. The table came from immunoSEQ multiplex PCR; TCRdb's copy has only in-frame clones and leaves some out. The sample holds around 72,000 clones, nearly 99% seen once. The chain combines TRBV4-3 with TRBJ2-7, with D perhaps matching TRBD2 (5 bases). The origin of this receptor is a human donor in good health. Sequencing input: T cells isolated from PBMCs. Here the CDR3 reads CASSQPGATSYEQYF. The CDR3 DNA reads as TGCGCCAGCAGCCAACCTGGAGCTACTAGCTACGAGCAGTACTTC.